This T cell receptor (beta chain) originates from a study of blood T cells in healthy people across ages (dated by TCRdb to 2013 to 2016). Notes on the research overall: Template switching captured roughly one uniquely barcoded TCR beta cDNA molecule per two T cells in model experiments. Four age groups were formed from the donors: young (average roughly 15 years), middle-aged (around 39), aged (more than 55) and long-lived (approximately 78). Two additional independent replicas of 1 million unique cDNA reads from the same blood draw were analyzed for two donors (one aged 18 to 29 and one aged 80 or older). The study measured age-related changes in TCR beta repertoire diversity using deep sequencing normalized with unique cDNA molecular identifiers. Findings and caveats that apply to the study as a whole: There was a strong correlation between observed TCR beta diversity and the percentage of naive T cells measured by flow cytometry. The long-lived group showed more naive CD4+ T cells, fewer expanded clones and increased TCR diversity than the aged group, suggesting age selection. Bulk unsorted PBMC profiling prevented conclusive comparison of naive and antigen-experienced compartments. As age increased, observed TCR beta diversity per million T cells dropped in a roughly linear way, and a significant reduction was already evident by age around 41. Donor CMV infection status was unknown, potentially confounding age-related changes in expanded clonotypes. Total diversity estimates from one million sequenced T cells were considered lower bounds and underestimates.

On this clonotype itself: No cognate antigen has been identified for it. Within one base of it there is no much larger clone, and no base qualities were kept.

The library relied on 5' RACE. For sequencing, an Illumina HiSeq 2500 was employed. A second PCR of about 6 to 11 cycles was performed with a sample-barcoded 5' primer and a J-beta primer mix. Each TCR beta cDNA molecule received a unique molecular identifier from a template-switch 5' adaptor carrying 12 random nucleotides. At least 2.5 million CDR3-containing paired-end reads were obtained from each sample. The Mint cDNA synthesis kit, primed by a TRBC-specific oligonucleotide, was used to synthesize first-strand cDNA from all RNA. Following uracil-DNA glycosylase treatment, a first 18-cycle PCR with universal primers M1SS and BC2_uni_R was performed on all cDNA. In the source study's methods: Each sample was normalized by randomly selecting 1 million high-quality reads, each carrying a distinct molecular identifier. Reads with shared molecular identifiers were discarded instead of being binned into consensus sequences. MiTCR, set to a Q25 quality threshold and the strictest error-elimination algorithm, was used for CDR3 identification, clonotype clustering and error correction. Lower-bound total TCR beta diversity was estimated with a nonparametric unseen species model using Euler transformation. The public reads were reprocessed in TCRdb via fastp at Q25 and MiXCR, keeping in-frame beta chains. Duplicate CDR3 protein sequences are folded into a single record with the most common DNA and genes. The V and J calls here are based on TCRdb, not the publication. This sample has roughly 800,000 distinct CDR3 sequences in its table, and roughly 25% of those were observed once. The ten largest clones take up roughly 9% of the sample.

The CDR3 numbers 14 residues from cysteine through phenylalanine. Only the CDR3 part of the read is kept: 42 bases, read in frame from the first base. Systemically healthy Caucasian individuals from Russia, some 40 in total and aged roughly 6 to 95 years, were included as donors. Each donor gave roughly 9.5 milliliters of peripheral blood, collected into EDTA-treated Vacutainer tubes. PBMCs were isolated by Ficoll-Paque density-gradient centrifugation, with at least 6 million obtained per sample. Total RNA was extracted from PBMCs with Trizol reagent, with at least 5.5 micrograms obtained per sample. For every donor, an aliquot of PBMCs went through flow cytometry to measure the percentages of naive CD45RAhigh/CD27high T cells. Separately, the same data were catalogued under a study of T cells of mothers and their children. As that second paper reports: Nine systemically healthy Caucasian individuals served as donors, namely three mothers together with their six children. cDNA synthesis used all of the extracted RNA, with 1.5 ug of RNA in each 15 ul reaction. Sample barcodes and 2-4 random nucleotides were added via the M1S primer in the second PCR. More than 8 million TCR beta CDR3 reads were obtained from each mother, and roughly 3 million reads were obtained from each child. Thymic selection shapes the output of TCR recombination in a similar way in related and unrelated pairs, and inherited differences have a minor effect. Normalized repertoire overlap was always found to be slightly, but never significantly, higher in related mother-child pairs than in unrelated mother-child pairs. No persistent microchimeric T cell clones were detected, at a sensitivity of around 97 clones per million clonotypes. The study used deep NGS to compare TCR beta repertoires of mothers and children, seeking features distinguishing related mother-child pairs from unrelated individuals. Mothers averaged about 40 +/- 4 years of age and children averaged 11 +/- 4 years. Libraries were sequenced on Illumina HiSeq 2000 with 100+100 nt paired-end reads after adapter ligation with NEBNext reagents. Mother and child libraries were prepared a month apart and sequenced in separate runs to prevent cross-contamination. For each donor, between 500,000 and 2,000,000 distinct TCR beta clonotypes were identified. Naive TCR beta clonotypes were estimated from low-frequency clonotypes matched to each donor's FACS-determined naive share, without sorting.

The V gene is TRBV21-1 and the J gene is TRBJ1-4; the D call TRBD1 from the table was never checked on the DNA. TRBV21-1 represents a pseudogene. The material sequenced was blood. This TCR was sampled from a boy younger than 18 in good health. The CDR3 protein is CASSKIGRQDGLFF. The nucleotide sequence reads TGTGCCAGCAGCAAGATAGGTCGACAGGATGGACTGTTTTTT.